This TCR beta chain derives from a study of human T cells and chemical hapten exposure. General study findings and limits: Positively correlated with patch test score were the counts of PT1 expanded TCRs.

The time point here: pre-sensitization, week 0. Treatment in this sample: therapeutic diphenylcyclopropenone sensitization with weekly scalp DPC. This clonotype was observed many times. The antigen is not known. Unique molecular identifiers were attached to individual cDNA molecules during library preparation. TCRdb ran MiXCR on the RACE reads and lists one entry per CDR3 protein. The sample contains 350,000 to 400,000 distinct CDR3 sequences, 5% to 6.5% of which appear only once. The clonotype originates from a woman in her fifties or sixties with alopecia areata. Some clones in this sample may be carry-over from other donors' samples. This specimen was whole blood, taken in connection with sensitization to the hapten diphenylcyclopropenone (DPC).

CDR3 amino acids: CSAPDRGDYGYTF. CDR3 sequence (DNA): TGCAGTGCTCCCGACAGGGGGGACTATGGCTACACCTTC. This chain uses TRBV20-1 with TRBJ1-2; 9 bases fit TRBD1. The CDR3 consists of 13 residues. Germline loops: CDR1 DFQATT, CDR2 SNEGSKA (reference sequence). J gave up 3 bases and V 5 bases, and 4 bases lay outside the gene matches.